By share of the sample, the clone carrying this TCR beta chain is large. The antigen is unknown. The data were obtained in a study of OX40 agonist ivuxolimab in advanced cancers. Study context: Ivuxolimab, an agonistic anti-OX40 (CD134) antibody, was given to patients.

General study findings and limits: Doses of 0.1 to 3.0 mg/kg were accompanied by clonal expansion of CD4+ and CD8+ blood T cells by week 6. The expanded peripheral T cells' antigen specificity was not determined.

Sequencing used immunoSEQ multiplex PCR; TCRdb keeps in-frame clones, though not all of them. The sample carries roughly 11,000 clones, around 84% recorded once. CDR3 length: 15 residues. The V gene end was trimmed by 4 bases and the J gene end by 7 bases; junction bases not matched to a gene: 7. Looked up from germline, CDR1 is LNHDA and CDR2 is SQIVND (reference sequence). The chain has TRBV19 and TRBJ1-6, with 7 bases fitting TRBD1. Sequencing used CD4+ or CD8+ T cells sorted from blood, obtained in a trial of the OX40 agonist ivuxolimab. The TCR originated in an adult with an advanced solid tumor such as melanoma, head and neck, liver or kidney cancer. The CDR3 nucleotides are TGTGCCAGTAGTACCCGACAGGGTGGCAATTCACCCCTCCACTTT. Encoded protein: CASSTRQGGNSPLHF.